Sequencing of this T cell receptor beta chain was carried out in a study of tumor-infiltrating lymphocytes in glioblastoma multiforme. Note on this clonotype: Its antigen remains unknown. One end of the junction does not line up with germline, which may come from a read error.

General study findings and limits: Unequal TCR RNA per T cell might skew measured clone sizes. Only one glioblastoma patient had TCR and mutation analysis.

Multiple V-beta primers and a C-beta primer amplified TCRB from RNA. TCRdb recomputed calls from the multiplex PCR reads with MiXCR, one row per CDR3 protein. In the table there are around 8,800 distinct CDR3 sequences, roughly 69% of which are singletons. The germline CDR1 and CDR2 sequences are MGHRA and YSYEKL. The CDR3 has 15 amino acids. The sample consisted of brain tumor tissue. This TCR came from a male donor with glioblastoma. The V gene is TRBV4-1, the J gene TRBJ1-6, with D unclear. DNA for the CDR3: TGCTCCAGCCAAAATCTGGCATCTGGGTTTTCACCCCTCCACTTT. Protein product: CSSQNLASGFSPLHF.